This T cell receptor (beta chain) was captured by sequencing in a study of CD8+CD57+ T cells in acquired aplastic anemia. On the study more broadly: Yields of DNA that came from sorted CD4+ and CD8+ cells averaged about 3.3 ug.

This clonotype showed up just a few times. Its antigen remains unidentified. The germline gene is not matched at one end of the junction; a read error may be the cause. The CDR3 spans 14 residues. Germline values: CDR1 SNHLY, CDR2 FYNNEI. Study-level results: Sharing between patients and controls was observed for twenty-nine CD8+ CDR3 sequences.

Only patients with CD8+CD57+ cell expansion on flow cytometry were chosen for sequencing. For CDR3 and TCR beta VDJ profiling, genomic DNA was the template used. TCRdb re-called the reads through MiXCR, storing one row per CDR3 protein. Of 400,000 to 600,000 distinct CDR3 sequences listed, approximately 32% were seen once; the top ten hold 0.8% to 0.85%. The receptor was derived from a human donor with aplastic anemia. This chain joins TRBV2 and TRBJ1-5; D call uncertain. The source material was sorted CD4+, CD8+, or CD8+CD57+ T cells (not recorded which) from PBMCs. This CDR3 reads CASRGSQDYQPQHF. In DNA, the CDR3 is TGTGCCAGCAGGGGCAGTCAGGACTATCAGCCCCAGCACTTT.